This T cell receptor (beta chain) is from a study of T cell repertoires in cytomegalovirus infection. Looking at the study overall: Peptides in the study included HLA-C-restricted and HLA-B-restricted CMV epitopes. Overall study results and limits: Of the TCR beta families, the public ones yielded a cumulative frequency that identified carriers of CMV plus the relevant HLA.

MiXCR, applied by TCRdb to the reads, yields one record per CDR3 protein. The sample lists approximately 470,000 distinct CDR3 sequences; under 45% were seen once. CDR1 SGHAT and CDR2 FQNNGV come from the germline V gene. The length of the CDR3 is 16 residues. V was cut by 4 bases and J by 6 bases, with 20 bases left in between. As regards this clonotype: Its specificity is not known.

Specimen: cultured PBMCs, collected from culture after CMV antigen stimulation. This TCR came from a human donor in good health (CMV status not recorded). Some clones in this sample may be carry-over from other donors' samples. The rearrangement joins TRBV11-2 to TRBJ2-3; the D gene is possibly TRBD2 (5 bases). CDR3: CASSSTPGKIWDTQYF. CDR3 nucleotides: TGTGCCAGCAGCTCAACCCCGGGAAAAATTTGGGATACGCAGTATTTT. Based on the CDR3 plus reference TRBV11-2 and TRBJ2-3, the full variable domain is EAGVAQSPRYKIIEKRQSVAFWCNPISGHATLYWYQQILGQGPKLLIQFQNNGVVDDSQLPKDRFSAERLKGVDSTLKIQPAKLEDSAVYLCASSSTPGKIWDTQYFGPGTRLTVL.